The 10 T cell receptor beta chains reported below all come from one sample, sequenced in a study of CD8+ T cells in alopecia areata. cDNA reverse transcribed from extracted RNA served as the sequencing template. TCRdb's table, derived via immunoSEQ multiplex PCR, lists solely in-frame clones and lacks some. The sample has about 180,000 clones; 59% are singletons. This sample comprised CD4+ T cells sorted from blood, obtained at week 0. The receptor set was obtained from a human donor with alopecia areata.

The chain couples TRBV5-1 to TRBJ2-6; D is unresolved. Germline V lookup: CDR1 SGHRS, CDR2 YFSETQ. V lost 5 bases and J lost 0, with 9 bases in between. The CDR3 loop spans 15 amino acids. Here the CDR3 reads CASRTQLSGANVLTF. The DNA of the CDR3 is TGCGCCAGCAGGACCCAGCTCTCTGGGGCCAACGTCCTGACTTTC.

This chain links TRBV28 with TRBJ2-3, with TRBD2 as a possible D gene (6 bases). The CDR3 has 12 residues. The V and J ends lost 4 bases and 14 bases respectively, with 16 bases between them. From germline, CDR1 is MDHEN and CDR2 SYDVKM. The CDR3 region is CASSSAGTTMYF. The CDR3 DNA follows: TGTGCCAGCAGTTCAGCGGGCACCACTATGTATTTT.

The chain has TRBV6-5 and TRBJ2-2; no reliable D call. This CDR3 contains 11 residues. Germline V CDR1 and CDR2: MNHEY, SVGAGI. V dropped 6 bases and J dropped 6 bases, with 5 bases sitting between them. The CDR3 nucleotides are TGTGCCAGCAGCCGACCCGGGGAGCTGTTTTTT. Its translation is CASSRPGELFF.

V is TRBV29-1 and J is TRBJ2-5, with 7 bases that match TRBD1. J lost 2 bases, V lost 6 bases, and 6 bases had no gene match. Per the germline V gene, CDR1 is SQVTM and CDR2 is ANQGSEA. The CDR3 has 13 residues. The CDR3 reads CSVRDSPQETQYF. CDR3 DNA: TGCAGCGTGAGGGACAGCCCACAAGAGACCCAGTACTTC.

CDR3: CASSLKPGGNTEAFF. DNA for the CDR3: TGCGCCAGCAGCTTGAAGCCAGGGGGGAACACTGAAGCTTTCTTT. This chain links TRBV5-1 with TRBJ1-1, with 7 bases matching TRBD1. Germline V gene sequence: CDR1 SGHRS, CDR2 YFSETQ. The CDR3 extends over 15 amino acids. The ends lost 1 base at V and 1 base at J; junction bases unmatched: 4.

V is TRBV20-1 and J is TRBJ2-7, with D unresolved. The germline V and J ends were trimmed by 8 bases and 11 bases, with 10 bases remaining between them. Germline V gene sequence: CDR1 DFQATT, CDR2 SNEGSKA (reference sequence). The CDR3 extends over 8 amino acids. The CDR3 protein is CSTPLKYF. Written as DNA, the CDR3 is TGCAGTACCCCGCTTAAGTACTTC.

This clone was seen more than once but under ten times. This chain connects TRBV29-1 to TRBJ1-2; D might be TRBD1 (6 bases). The CDR3 runs to 12 residues. Looked up from germline, CDR1 is SQVTM and CDR2 is ANQGSEA. V lost 6 bases, J lost 10 bases, and 18 bases lay in between. The CDR3 sequence: CSVRVDRSAYTF. In DNA, the CDR3 is TGCAGCGTCCGCGTCGACAGGTCGGCCTACACCTTC.

The V and J genes are TRBV6-5 and TRBJ2-2, with TRBD2 matching 9 bases. CDR3 length equals 15 residues. V lost 5 bases to trimming and J lost 5 bases; unmatched junction nucleotides: 6. Looked up from germline, CDR1 is MNHEY and CDR2 is SVGAGI. CDR3 sequence reads: CASSPPGLATGELFF. As DNA, the CDR3 is TGTGCCAGCAGTCCTCCGGGACTAGCTACCGGGGAGCTGTTTTTT.

This rearrangement joins TRBV29-1 to TRBJ2-2; a weak D match, TRBD2 (6 bases). The CDR3 runs 12 residues. Germline lookup yields CDR1 SQVTM and CDR2 ANQGSEA. Between the trimmed V and J ends, which lost 6 bases and 6 bases, there was a span of 11 bases. CDR3 DNA sequence: TGCAGCGTCCGTTCGGGGGCCGGGGAGCTGTTTTTT. The encoded protein is CSVRSGAGELFF.

V usage is TRBV30 and J usage is TRBJ2-3; the D is unclear. The V gene's germline CDR1 is GTSNPN and CDR2 SVGIG (reference sequence). The CDR3 runs 17 residues. V was shortened by 7 bases and J by 0 bases, with 23 bases between the two germline ends. CDR3 region: CASRSRSVAASTDTQYF. CDR3 in DNA: TGTGCCTCGAGGTCAAGGTCGGTGGCCGCTAGCACAGATACGCAGTATTTT.